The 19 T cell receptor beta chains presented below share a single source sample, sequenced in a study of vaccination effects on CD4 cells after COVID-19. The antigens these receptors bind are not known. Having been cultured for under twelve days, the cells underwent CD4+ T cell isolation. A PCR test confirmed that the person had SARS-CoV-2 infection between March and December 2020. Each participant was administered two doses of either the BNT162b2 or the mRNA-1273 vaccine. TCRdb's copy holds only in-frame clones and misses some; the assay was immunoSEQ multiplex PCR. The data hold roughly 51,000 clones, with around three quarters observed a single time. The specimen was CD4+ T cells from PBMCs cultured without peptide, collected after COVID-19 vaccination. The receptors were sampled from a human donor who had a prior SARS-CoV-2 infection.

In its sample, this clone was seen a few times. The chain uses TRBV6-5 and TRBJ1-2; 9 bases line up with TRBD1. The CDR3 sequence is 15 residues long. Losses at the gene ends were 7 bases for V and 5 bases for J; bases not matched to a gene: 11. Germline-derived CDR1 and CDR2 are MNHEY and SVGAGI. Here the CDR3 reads CASTGTGSNLYGYTF. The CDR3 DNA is TGTGCCAGCACCGGGACAGGGTCGAATTTATATGGCTACACCTTC.

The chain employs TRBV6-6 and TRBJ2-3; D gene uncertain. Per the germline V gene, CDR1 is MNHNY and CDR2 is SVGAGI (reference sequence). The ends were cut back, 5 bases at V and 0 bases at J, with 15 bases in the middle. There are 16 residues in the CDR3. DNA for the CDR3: TGTGCCAGCAGTAAACAGCACAGTTCTAGCACAGATACGCAGTATTTT. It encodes CASSKQHSSSTDTQYF.

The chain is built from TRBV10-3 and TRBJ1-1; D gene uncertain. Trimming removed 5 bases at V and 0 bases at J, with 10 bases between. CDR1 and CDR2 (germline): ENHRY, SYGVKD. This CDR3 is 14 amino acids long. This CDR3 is CAISSQSMNTEAFF. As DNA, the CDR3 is TGTGCCATCAGTTCACAGAGCATGAACACTGAAGCTTTCTTT.

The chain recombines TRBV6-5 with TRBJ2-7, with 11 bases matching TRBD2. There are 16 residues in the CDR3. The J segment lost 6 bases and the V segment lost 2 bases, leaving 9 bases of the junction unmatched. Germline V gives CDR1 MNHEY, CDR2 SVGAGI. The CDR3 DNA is TGTGCCAGCAGTTACCACATTAGCGGGGGGGCATCCGAGCAGTACTTC. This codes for CASSYHISGGASEQYF.

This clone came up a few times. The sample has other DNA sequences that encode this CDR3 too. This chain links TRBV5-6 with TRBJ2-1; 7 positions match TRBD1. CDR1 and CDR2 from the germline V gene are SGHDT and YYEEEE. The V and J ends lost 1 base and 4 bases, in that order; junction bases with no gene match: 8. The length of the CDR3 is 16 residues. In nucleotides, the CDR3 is TGTGCCAGCAGCTTGACAGGGGCCAATTTATACAATGAGCAGTTCTTC. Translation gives CASSLTGANLYNEQFF.

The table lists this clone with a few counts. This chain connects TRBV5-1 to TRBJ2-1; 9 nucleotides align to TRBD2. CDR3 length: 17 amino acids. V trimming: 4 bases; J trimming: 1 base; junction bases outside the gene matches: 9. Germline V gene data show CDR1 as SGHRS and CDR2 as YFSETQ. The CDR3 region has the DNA TGCGCCAGCAGCCAATGGGCAGCGGGAGGTTCCTACAATGAGCAGTTCTTC. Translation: CASSQWAAGGSYNEQFF.

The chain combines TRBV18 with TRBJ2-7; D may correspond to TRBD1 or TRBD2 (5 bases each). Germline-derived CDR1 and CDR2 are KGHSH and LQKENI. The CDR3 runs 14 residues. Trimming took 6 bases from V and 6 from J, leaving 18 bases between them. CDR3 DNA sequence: TGTGCCAGCTCTCGGGGCCTATTAGACGTCGAGCAGTACTTC. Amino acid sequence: CASSRGLLDVEQYF.

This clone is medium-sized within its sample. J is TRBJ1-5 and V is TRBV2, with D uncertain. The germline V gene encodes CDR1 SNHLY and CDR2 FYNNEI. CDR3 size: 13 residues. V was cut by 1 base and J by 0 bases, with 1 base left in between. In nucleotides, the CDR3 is TGTGCCAGCAGTGAAGTTAGCAATCAGCCCCAGCATTTT. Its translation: CASSEVSNQPQHF.

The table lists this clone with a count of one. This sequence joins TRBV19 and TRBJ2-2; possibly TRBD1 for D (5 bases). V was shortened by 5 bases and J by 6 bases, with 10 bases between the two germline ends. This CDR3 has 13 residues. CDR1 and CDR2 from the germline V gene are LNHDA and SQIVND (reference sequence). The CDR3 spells CASSGRVPGELFF. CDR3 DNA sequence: TGTGCCAGTAGTGGCAGGGTCCCCGGGGAGCTGTTTTTT. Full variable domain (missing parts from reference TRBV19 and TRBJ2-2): DGGITQSPKYLFRKEGQNVTLSCEQNLNHDAMYWYRQDPGQGLRLIYYSQIVNDFQKGDIAEGYSVSREKKESFPLTVTSAQKNPTAFYLCASSGRVPGELFFGEGSRLTVL.

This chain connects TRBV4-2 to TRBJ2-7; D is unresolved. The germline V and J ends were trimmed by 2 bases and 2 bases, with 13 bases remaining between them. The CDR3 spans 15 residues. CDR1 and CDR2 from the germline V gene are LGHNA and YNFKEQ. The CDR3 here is CASSQRVTEPYEQYF. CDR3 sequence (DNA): TGTGCCAGCAGCCAAAGGGTAACAGAGCCCTACGAGCAGTACTTC.

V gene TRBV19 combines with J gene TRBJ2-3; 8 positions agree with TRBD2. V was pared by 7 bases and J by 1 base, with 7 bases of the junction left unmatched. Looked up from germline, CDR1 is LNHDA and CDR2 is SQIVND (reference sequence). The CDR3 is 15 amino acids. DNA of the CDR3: TGTGCCAGTACCCACGGGGGGGGCGGCACAGATACGCAGTATTTT. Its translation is CASTHGGGGTDTQYF.

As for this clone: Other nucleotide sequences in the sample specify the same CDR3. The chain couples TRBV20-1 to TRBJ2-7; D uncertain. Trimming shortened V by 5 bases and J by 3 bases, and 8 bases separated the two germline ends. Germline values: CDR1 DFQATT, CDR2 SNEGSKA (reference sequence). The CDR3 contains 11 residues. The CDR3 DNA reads TGCAGTGCTCGTGACCTCTACGAGCAGTACTTC. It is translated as CSARDLYEQYF.

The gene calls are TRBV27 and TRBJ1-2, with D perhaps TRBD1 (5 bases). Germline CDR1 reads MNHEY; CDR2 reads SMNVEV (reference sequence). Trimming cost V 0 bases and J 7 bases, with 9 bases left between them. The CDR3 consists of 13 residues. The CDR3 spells CASSLSTVSGYTF. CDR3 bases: TGTGCCAGCAGTTTATCGACAGTGAGTGGCTACACCTTC.

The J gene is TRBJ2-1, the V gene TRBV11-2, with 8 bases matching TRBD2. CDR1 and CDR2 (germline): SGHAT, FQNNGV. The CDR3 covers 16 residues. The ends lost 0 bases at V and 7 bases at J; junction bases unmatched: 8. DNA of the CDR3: TGTGCCAGCAGCTTAGACCATGTGGGACTAGGAAATGAGCAGTTCTTC. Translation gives CASSLDHVGLGNEQFF.

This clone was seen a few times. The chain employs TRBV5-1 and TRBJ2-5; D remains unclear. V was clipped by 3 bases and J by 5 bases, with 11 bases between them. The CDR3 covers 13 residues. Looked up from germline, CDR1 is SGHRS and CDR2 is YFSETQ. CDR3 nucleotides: TGCGCCAGCAGCTCTCGTATTGCGGAGACCCAGTACTTC. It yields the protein CASSSRIAETQYF. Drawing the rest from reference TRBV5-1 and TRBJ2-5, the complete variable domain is KAGVTQTPRYLIKTRGQQVTLSCSPISGHRSVSWYQQTPGQGLQFLFEYFSETQRNKGNFPGRFSGRQFSNSRSEMNVSTLELGDSALYLCASSSRIAETQYFGPGTRLLVL.

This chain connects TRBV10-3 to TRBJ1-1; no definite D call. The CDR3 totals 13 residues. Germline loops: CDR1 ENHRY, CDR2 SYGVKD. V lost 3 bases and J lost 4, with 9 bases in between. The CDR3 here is CAISDKGGTEAFF. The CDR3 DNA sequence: TGTGCCATCAGTGACAAGGGAGGCACTGAAGCTTTCTTT.

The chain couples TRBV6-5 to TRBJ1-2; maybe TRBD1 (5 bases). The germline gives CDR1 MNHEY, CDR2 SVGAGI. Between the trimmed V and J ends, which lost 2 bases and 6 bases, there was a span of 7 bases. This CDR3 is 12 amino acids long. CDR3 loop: CASSYAGNGYTF. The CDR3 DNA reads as TGTGCCAGCAGTTACGCAGGGAATGGCTACACCTTC.

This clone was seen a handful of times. The CDR3 sequence is CASSQGVGIHNQPQHF. The CDR3 nucleotides are TGTGCCAGCAGCCAAGGAGTCGGCATACACAATCAGCCCCAGCATTTT. The V and J genes are TRBV4-2 and TRBJ1-5; no clear D. Germline V lookup: CDR1 LGHNA, CDR2 YNFKEQ. This CDR3 spans 16 amino acids. V lost 1 base, J lost 3 bases, and 13 bases lay in between.

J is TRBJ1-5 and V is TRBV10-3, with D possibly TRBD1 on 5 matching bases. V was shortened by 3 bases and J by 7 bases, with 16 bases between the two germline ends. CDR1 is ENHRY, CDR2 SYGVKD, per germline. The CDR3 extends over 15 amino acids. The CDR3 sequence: CAISEIWQGGQPQHF. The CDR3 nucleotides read TGTGCCATCAGTGAAATCTGGCAGGGTGGCCAGCCCCAGCATTTT.